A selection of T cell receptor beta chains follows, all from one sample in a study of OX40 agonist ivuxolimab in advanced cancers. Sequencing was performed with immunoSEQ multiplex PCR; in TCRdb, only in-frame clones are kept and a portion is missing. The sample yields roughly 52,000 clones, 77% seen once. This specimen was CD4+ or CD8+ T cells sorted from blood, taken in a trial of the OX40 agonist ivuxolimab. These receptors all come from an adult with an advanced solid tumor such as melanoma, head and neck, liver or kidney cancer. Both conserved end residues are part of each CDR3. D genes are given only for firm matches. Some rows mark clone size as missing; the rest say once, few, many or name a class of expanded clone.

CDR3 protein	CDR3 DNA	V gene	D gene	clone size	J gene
CASIRDRGNEKLFF	TGTGCCAGCATAAGGGACAGGGGTAATGAAAAACTGTTTTTT	TRBV6-1	TRBD1	few	TRBJ1-4
CASSLGSSAQTQYF	TGTGCCAGCAGCTTAGGTAGTAGCGCCCAGACCCAGTACTTC	TRBV7-3	.	.	TRBJ2-5
CASSLGIGGNTEAFF	TGTGCCAGCAGCTTAGGTATAGGGGGGAACACTGAAGCTTTCTTT	TRBV7-2	.	.	TRBJ1-1
CASSLRGSRAKNTEAFF	TGTGCCAGCAGCTTGAGGGGGAGCAGGGCCAAGAACACTGAAGCTTTCTTT	TRBV5-6	.	.	TRBJ1-1
CASSVQGAWNNEQFF	TGTGCCAGCTCCGTACAGGGGGCATGGAACAATGAGCAGTTCTTC	TRBV18	TRBD1	once	TRBJ2-1
CASSQDLAGETGELFF	TGCGCCAGCAGCCAAGATCTGGCAGGTGAAACCGGGGAGCTGTTTTTT	TRBV4-3	.	.	TRBJ2-2
CASTRGFGTGYTF	TGTGCCAGCACCCGCGGTTTTGGGACTGGCTACACCTTC	TRBV25-1	.	.	TRBJ1-2
CSALRTNSYEQYF	TGCAGCGCCCTCCGGACCAACTCCTACGAGCAGTACTTC	TRBV29-1	.	.	TRBJ2-7
CASSGLAGGSTSTDTQYF	TGCGCCAGCAGCGGACTAGCGGGGGGATCGACTAGCACAGATACGCAGTATTTT	TRBV4-3	TRBD2	.	TRBJ2-3
CASSPDRDNEQFF	TGTGCCAGCAGTCCAGACAGGGACAATGAGCAGTTCTTC	TRBV2	TRBD1	.	TRBJ2-1
CASSNGGRQGARGDTQYF	TGTGCCAGCAGCAATGGGGGGCGGCAAGGGGCTCGGGGAGATACGCAGTATTTT	TRBV21-1	.	few	TRBJ2-3
CATLDRGTDQPQHF	TGCGCCACCTTGGACAGGGGCACGGATCAGCCCCAGCATTTT	TRBV10-2	TRBD1	.	TRBJ1-5
CASSIQGRPSYGYTF	TGTGCCAGTAGTATTCAAGGCCGGCCTTCCTATGGCTACACCTTC	TRBV19	.	.	TRBJ1-2
CASGVRLGYEQYF	TGTGCTAGTGGCGTACGGCTGGGCTACGAGCAGTACTTC	TRBV12-5	.	.	TRBJ2-7
CASSLGSVHEQYF	TGTGCCAGCAGTTTAGGGTCAGTCCACGAGCAGTACTTC	TRBV27	.	.	TRBJ2-7
CASSLEGPTDTQYF	TGTGCCAGCAGCTTAGAGGGGCCCACAGATACGCAGTATTTT	TRBV13	.	.	TRBJ2-3
CASSLTTNEQFF	TGTGCCAGCAGCTTGACCACCAATGAGCAGTTCTTC	TRBV5-5	.	once	TRBJ2-1
CAIRGQGLDGYTF	TGTGCCATCAGAGGACAGGGGCTGGATGGCTACACCTTC	TRBV10-3	TRBD1	.	TRBJ1-2
CASGFDHYEQYF	TGTGCTAGTGGTTTCGATCACTACGAGCAGTACTTC	TRBV12-5	.	.	TRBJ2-7
CASRGTGASGNTIYF	TGTGCCAGCAGAGGGACAGGGGCCTCTGGAAACACCATATATTTT	TRBV5-6	TRBD1	.	TRBJ1-3
CASSPLDRGPYNEQFF	TGTGCCAGCTCACCACTCGACAGGGGCCCCTACAATGAGCAGTTCTTC	TRBV18	TRBD1	.	TRBJ2-1
CASSLGTGDSQNGYTF	TGTGCCAGCAGCTTAGGCACTGGGGACAGTCAAAATGGCTACACCTTC	TRBV7-2	TRBD1	few	TRBJ1-2